One and the same sample provided the 7 T cell receptor beta chains below, sequenced in a study of blood T cell dynamics during melanoma immunotherapy. Clones were read by immunoSEQ multiplex PCR, and TCRdb kept only the in-frame ones, dropping some. The sample has tens of thousands of clones, nearly 90% seen once. The time point: pre-treatment baseline. The sequencing used blood, collected from a patient treated with checkpoint blockade. Every receptor here comes from a human donor with melanoma.

The chain employs TRBV28 and TRBJ2-7, with 9 bases matching TRBD1. The CDR3 consists of 13 residues. CDR1 and CDR2 from the germline V gene are MDHEN and SYDVKM. V dropped 8 bases and J dropped 5; count of bases not matched to a gene: 7. The chain's CDR3 is CASGGQGHNEQYF. In DNA form, the CDR3 reads TGTGCCAGCGGGGGACAGGGCCACAACGAGCAGTACTTC.

The chain combines TRBV5-1 with TRBJ2-5, with 7 bases fitting TRBD1. This CDR3 region has 13 residues. Germline V gives CDR1 SGHRS, CDR2 YFSETQ. With V trimmed by 4 bases and J by 3 bases, 3 bases remained unmatched. CDR3 residues: CASSQTGKETQYF. CDR3 nucleotide sequence: TGCGCCAGCAGCCAGACAGGGAAAGAGACCCAGTACTTC. Variable domain in full (rest from reference TRBV5-1 and TRBJ2-5): KAGVTQTPRYLIKTRGQQVTLSCSPISGHRSVSWYQQTPGQGLQFLFEYFSETQRNKGNFPGRFSGRQFSNSRSEMNVSTLELGDSALYLCASSQTGKETQYFGPGTRLLVL.

The chain couples TRBV6-5 to TRBJ1-1; D call uncertain. Germline-derived CDR1 and CDR2 are MNHEY and SVGAGI. CDR3 size: 13 residues. V was clipped by 7 bases and J by 5 bases, with 14 bases between them. The CDR3 reads CASNYYAGTEAFF. CDR3 nucleotides: TGTGCCAGCAATTATTACGCTGGGACTGAAGCTTTCTTT.

This chain joins TRBV7-2 and TRBJ1-5, with D unresolved. This CDR3 contains 16 residues. Germline CDR1 SGHTA, CDR2 FQGNSA. Trimming left V 1 base short and J 0 bases short, with 10 bases between. This CDR3 reads CASSLGQGLSNQPQHF. The CDR3 DNA sequence: TGTGCCAGCAGCTTAGGACAAGGGCTTAGCAATCAGCCCCAGCATTTT.

This clone was seen a single time. V is TRBV4-1 and J is TRBJ2-1; TRBD2 matches 13 bases. Germline V lookup: CDR1 MGHRA, CDR2 YSYEKL. The CDR3 covers 16 residues. The V segment lost 3 bases and the J segment 10 bases; nucleotides outside the gene matches: 9. The CDR3 region is CASSHYGLAGVFEQFF. As DNA, the CDR3 is TGCGCCAGCAGCCACTACGGACTAGCGGGAGTATTCGAGCAGTTCTTC.

The J gene is TRBJ2-1, the V gene TRBV11-3; D is unresolved. Germline CDR1 and CDR2: SGHNT and YENEEA. V dropped 5 bases and J dropped 9 bases, with 8 bases sitting between them. This CDR3 has 11 residues. The CDR3 loop is CASSRNLEQFF. In nucleotides, the CDR3 is TGTGCCAGCAGCCGCAATCTTGAGCAGTTCTTC.

The gene calls are TRBV28 and TRBJ1-2; D might be TRBD1 (6 bases). Trimming stripped 7 bases from V and 5 bases from J, with 17 bases between. This CDR3 spans 14 amino acids. Germline CDR1 and CDR2: MDHEN and SYDVKM. The CDR3 sequence: CASKGGAGWYGYTF. The CDR3 region has the DNA TGTGCCAGCAAGGGGGGAGCAGGGTGGTATGGCTACACCTTC.